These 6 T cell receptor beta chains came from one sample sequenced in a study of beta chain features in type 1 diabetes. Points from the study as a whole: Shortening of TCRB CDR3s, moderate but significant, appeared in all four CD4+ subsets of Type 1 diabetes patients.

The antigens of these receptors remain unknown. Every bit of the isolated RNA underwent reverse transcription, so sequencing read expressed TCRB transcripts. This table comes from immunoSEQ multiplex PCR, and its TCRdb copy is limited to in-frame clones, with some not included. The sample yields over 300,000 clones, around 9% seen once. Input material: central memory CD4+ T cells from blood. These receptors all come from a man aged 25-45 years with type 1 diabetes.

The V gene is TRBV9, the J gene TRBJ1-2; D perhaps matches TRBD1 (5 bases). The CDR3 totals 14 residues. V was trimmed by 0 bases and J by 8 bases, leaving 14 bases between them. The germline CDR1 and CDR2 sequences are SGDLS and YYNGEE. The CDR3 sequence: CASSVASRDGGYTF. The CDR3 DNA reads TGTGCCAGCAGCGTAGCTAGCAGGGACGGCGGCTACACCTTC. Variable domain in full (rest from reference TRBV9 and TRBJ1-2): DSGVTQTPKHLITATGQRVTLRCSPRSGDLSVYWYQQSLDQGLQFLIQYYNGEERAKGNILERFSAQQFPDLHSELNLSSLELGDSALYFCASSVASRDGGYTFGSGTRLTVV.

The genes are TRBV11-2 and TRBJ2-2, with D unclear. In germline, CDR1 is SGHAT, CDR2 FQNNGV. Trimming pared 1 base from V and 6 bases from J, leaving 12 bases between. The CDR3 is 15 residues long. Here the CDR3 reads CASSLALGRPGELFF. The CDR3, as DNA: TGTGCCAGCAGCTTAGCCCTCGGACGCCCCGGGGAGCTGTTTTTT.

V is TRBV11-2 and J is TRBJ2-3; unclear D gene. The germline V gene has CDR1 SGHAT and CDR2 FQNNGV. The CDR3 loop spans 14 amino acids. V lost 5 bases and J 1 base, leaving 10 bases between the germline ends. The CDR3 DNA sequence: TGTGCCAGCAGCCCCGCCCGGCGCACAGATACGCAGTATTTT. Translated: CASSPARRTDTQYF.

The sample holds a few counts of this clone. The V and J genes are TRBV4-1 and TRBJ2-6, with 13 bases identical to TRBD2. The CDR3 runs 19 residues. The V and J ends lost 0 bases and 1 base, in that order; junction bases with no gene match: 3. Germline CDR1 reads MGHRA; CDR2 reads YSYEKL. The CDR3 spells CASSQEWTSGRSGANVLTF. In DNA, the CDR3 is TGCGCCAGCAGCCAAGAGTGGACTAGCGGGAGATCTGGGGCCAACGTCCTGACTTTC.

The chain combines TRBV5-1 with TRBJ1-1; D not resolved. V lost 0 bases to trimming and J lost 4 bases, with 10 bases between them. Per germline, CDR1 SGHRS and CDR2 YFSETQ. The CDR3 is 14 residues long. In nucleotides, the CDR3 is TGCGCCAGCAGCTTGGGGGCGCAAGGCACTGAAGCTTTCTTT. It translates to CASSLGAQGTEAFF.

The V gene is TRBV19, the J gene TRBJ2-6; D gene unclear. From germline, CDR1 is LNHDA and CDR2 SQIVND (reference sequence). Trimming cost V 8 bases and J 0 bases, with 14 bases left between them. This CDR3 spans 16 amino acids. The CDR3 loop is CASESMGSSGANVLTF. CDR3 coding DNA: TGTGCCAGTGAAAGCATGGGCAGCTCTGGGGCCAACGTCCTGACTTTC.